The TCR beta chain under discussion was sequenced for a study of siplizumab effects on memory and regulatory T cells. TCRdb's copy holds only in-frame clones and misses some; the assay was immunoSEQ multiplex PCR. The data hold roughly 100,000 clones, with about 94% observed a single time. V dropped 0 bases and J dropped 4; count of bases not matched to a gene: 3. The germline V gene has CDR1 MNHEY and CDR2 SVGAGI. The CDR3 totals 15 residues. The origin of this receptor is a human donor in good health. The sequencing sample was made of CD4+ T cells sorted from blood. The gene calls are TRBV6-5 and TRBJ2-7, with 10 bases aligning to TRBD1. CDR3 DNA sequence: TGTGCCAGCAGTTACTCGTGGACAGGGGGTTACGAGCAGTACTTC. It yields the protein CASSYSWTGGYEQYF.